This T cell receptor beta chain was retrieved from a study of blood T cell repertoires in COVID-19. Per the study methods: Reference gene primer amplification gave estimated nucleated cell counts. Sequencing was performed with immunoSEQ multiplex PCR; in TCRdb, only in-frame clones are kept and a portion is missing. V and J calls and clone size follow that table, whereas D and trimming were derived from the DNA. The sample has 35,000 or so clones, roughly 90% seen once. With 5 bases clipped from V and 8 bases from J, the junction kept 9 bases outside the gene matches. The CDR3 runs 14 residues. The V gene's germline CDR1 is ENHRY and CDR2 SYGVKD.

The chain carries TRBV10-3 and TRBJ2-3; 8 nucleotides match TRBD1. The sequence derives from a man in his 60s with active or convalescent COVID-19. The sample comprised peripheral blood. The CDR3 bases are TGTGCCATCAGTACCGGGACAGGCTGGGGTACGCAGTATTTT. Protein sequence: CAISTGTGWGTQYF.